The clone carrying this T cell receptor beta chain has only a few counts. This CDR3 has 16 amino acids. Germline trimming cut 2 bases from V and 2 bases from J; bases unmatched to any gene: 8. Germline CDR1 SGHKS, CDR2 YYEKEE (reference sequence). The sample originates from a study of blood T cell repertoires in COVID-19. Study details: The United States, Italy and Spain were the sources of the acute and convalescent COVID-19 samples. From T cells, B-cell-depleted T cells, or PBMCs came the material, which was cDNA or gDNA.

In the authors' workflow: Reference gene primer amplification in the assay estimated nucleated cell counts. Produced via immunoSEQ multiplex PCR; TCRdb's table is partial and in-frame only. V, J and clone size are taken as reported in that table, and D and trimming were inferred from the DNA itself. Of 80,000 to 85,000 clones in the sample, roughly 88% were seen once. The receptor was isolated from a woman of 80 years or more with acute or convalescent COVID-19. This sequence joins TRBV5-5 and TRBJ2-5, with 8 bases identical to TRBD2. Sequenced material: peripheral blood. DNA for the CDR3: TGTGCCAGCAGCTTCAGTCCCGCGGGAGGTCAAGAGACCCAGTACTTC. It encodes CASSFSPAGGQETQYF.